This T cell receptor beta chain was sequenced for a study of CD8+ T cells in alopecia areata. Study-level information: Grafted skin came from C3H/HeJ donors with spontaneous alopecia (about 6-13 months old) and was placed on approximately 7-11-week-old female C3H/HeJ mice.

A remark on this clone: The gene names here belong to mouse. The DNA ends 4 residues before the CDR3 does, and the rest of the CDR3 is filled in from the germline J gene.

Extraction of RNA preceded its reverse transcription into cDNA, which served as the sequencing template. Some clones are missing from TCRdb's copy, which holds only in-frame ones; the method was immunoSEQ multiplex PCR. The sample presents about 120,000 clones, none singletons. The germline CDR1 and CDR2 sequences are SGHSN and HYEKVE. Trimming cost V 0 bases and J 2 bases; bases outside gene matches: 0. This CDR3 contains 14 residues. V gene TRBV12-1 combines with J gene TRBJ1-2; 9 bases align to TRBD1. The sample was lesional skin. The sequence was collected from a C3H/HeJ mouse with alopecia areata. Strain MHC haplotype: H2-k. The CDR3 protein is CASSLTGGNSDYTF. The covered CDR3 bases are TGTGCCAGCTCTCTCACAGGGGGCAACTCC.